This T cell receptor beta chain was obtained from a study of cytomegalovirus exposure and HLA in healthy donors. Remarks on this clone: Its antigen remains unknown.

Whole-study findings and limits: Rates of TCR association differed by HLA locus in a later analysis, with DRB1 highest and HLA-C lowest. It has been reported that TCR beta sequences accurately predicted the HLA-A and HLA-B alleles of most subjects. Another analysis was done later, and it associated 16,951 TCR beta sequences with HLA alleles at 0.05 false discovery rate.

Healthy bone marrow donors made up the donor group. The ends lost 5 bases at V and 1 base at J; junction bases unmatched: 11. There are 17 residues in the CDR3. Per the germline V gene, CDR1 is MNHEY and CDR2 is SMNVEV (reference sequence). Both 60 Vbeta primers and 13 Jbeta primers went into the PCR. Assay: immunoSEQ multiplex PCR; the TCRdb copy retains only in-frame clones and omits some. Counted here are about 140,000 clones, 82% occurring once; the ten biggest clones make up around 1.5%. The clonotype was recovered from a man aged 25 to 45 in good health and CMV-seropositive. V and J are TRBV27 and TRBJ2-3, with 8 bases lining up with TRBD2. Sequencing was done on a sample of PBMCs. The CDR3 coding sequence is TGTGCCAGCAGTCCATCTCTCGGGGGGGTGGGCACAGATACGCAGTATTTT. It encodes CASSPSLGGVGTDTQYF.